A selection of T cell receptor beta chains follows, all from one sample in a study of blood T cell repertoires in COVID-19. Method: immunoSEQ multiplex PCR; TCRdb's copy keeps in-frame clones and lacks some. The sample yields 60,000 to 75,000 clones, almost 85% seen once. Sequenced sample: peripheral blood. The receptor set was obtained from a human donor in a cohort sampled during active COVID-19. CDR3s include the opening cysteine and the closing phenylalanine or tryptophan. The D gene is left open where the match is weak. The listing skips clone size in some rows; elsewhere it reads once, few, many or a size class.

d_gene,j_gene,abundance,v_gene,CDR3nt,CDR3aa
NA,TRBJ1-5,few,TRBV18,TGTGCCAGCTCACGCACCGATACCGGGGGGAACCAGCCCCAGCATTTT,CASSRTDTGGNQPQHF
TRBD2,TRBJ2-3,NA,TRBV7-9,TGTGCCAGCAGCCCTGGGCTAGCGGGGGGGCTGGAGCTCGGCGATACGCAGTATTTT,CASSPGLAGGLELGDTQYF
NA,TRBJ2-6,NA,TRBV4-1,TGCGCCAGCAGCCAAGATCTAGGCTCTGGGGCCAACGTCCTGACTTTC,CASSQDLGSGANVLTF
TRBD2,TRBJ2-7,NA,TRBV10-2,TGCGCCAGCAGTGAAATCCCGTCTAGCGGGGGGGCCTACGAGCAGTACTTC,CASSEIPSSGGAYEQYF
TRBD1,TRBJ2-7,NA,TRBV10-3,TGTGCCACTAAACGGCCGGGACAGGGGCCCTACGAGCAGTACTTC,CATKRPGQGPYEQYF
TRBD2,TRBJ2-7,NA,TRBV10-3,TGTGCCATCAGTGAGTCGCTAGCGGGGGATAGTTCCTACGAGCAGTACTTC,CAISESLAGDSSYEQYF
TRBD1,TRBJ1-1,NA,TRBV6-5,TGTGCCAGCAGGGGACAGTCGAACACTGAAGCTTTCTTT,CASRGQSNTEAFF
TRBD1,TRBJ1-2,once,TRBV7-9,TGTGCCAGCAGCATTGACAGGGATGGCTACACCTTC,CASSIDRDGYTF
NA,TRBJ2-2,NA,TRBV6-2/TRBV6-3,TGTGCCAGCAGCTCGTTCGGTCGGGGAGGCACCGGGGAGCTGTTTTTT,CASSSFGRGGTGELFF
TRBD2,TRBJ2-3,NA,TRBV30,TGTGCCTGGAGTCAGGGAGCGGGGTTCACAGATACGCAGTATTTT,CAWSQGAGFTDTQYF
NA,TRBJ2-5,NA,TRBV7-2,TGTGCCAGCAGCTATCAGGGGTCGGAGACCCAGTACTTC,CASSYQGSETQYF
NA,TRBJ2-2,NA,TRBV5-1,TGCGCCAGCAGCTCAACCTACGGGACTCCAGCTCGTACCGGGGAGCTGTTTTTT,CASSSTYGTPARTGELFF
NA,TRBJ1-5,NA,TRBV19,TGTGCCAGTAGTATAGATCCGGGGGTGAAACAGCCCCAGCATTTT,CASSIDPGVKQPQHF
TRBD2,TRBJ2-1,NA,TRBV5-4,TGTGCCAGCAGCTTACGTAGGGGCGGGGGTCGGGATGAGCAGTTCTTC,CASSLRRGGGRDEQFF
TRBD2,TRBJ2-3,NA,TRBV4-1,TGCGCCAGCAGCCTAGCGGGGGAAGCAGATACGCAGTATTTT,CASSLAGEADTQYF
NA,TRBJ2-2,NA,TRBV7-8,TGTGCCAGCAGCTTCTCTGGGACACCCACCGGGGAGCTGTTTTTT,CASSFSGTPTGELFF
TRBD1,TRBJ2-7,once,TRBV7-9,TGTGCCAGCAGGGGACAGGGACCCTACGAGCAGTACTTC,CASRGQGPYEQYF
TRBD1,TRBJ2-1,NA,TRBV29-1,TGCAGCGGGAAGCTGGGGACAGGGTCTGCCAATGAGCAGTTCTTC,CSGKLGTGSANEQFF
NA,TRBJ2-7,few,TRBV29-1,TGCAGCGTTGTAGGTGGGGACACAAACGGTAACGAGCAGTACTTC,CSVVGGDTNGNEQYF
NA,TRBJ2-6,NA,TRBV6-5,TGTGCCAGCAGTTACGGGGGCAACTCTGGGGCCAACGTCCTGACTTTC,CASSYGGNSGANVLTF
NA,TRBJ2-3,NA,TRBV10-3,TGTGCCATCAGTGTGGCGGGGGCCTCGGTAGATACGCAGTATTTT,CAISVAGASVDTQYF
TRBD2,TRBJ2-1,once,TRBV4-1,TGCGCCAGCAGCCAAGACTCCGGGACTAGCGTACCGATCTACAATGAGCAGTTCTTC,CASSQDSGTSVPIYNEQFF
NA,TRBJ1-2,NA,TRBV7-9,TGTGCCAGCAGTCTGGACAGCTATGGCTACACCTTC,CASSLDSYGYTF
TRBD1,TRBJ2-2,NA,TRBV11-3,TGTGCCAGCAGCTTAGCCGGGACAGGGGGCACCGGGGAGCTGTTTTTT,CASSLAGTGGTGELFF
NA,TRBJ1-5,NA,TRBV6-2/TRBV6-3,TGTGCCAGCAGTTTGTGGGGACCAGGGGAACAGCCCCAGCATTTT,CASSLWGPGEQPQHF
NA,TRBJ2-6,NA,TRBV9,TGTGCCAGCAGCGTAGGGAGGGGGCCTCTTTCTGGGGCCAACGTCCTGACTTTC,CASSVGRGPLSGANVLTF
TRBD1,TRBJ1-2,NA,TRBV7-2,TGTGCCAGCAGCCCCCAGGGACAGCTTATACATGGCTACACCTTC,CASSPQGQLIHGYTF
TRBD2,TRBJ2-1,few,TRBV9,TGTGCCAGCAGCGTAGCTAGCGGGGGGACCAATGAGCAGTTCTTC,CASSVASGGTNEQFF
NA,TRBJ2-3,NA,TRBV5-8,TGTGCCAGCACCAGGGGCCTGGGGTCTAGCACAGATACGCAGTATTTT,CASTRGLGSSTDTQYF
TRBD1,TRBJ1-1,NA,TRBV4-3,TGCGCCAGCAGCCAAGGACAGGGCTACACTGAAGCTTTCTTT,CASSQGQGYTEAFF
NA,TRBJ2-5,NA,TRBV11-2,TGTGCCAGCAGCTTTGTTAGGGGGGGGGAGACCCAGTACTTC,CASSFVRGGETQYF
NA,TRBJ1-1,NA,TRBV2,TGTGCCAGCAGTCGCCAAGGGGGTGAAGCTTTCTTT,CASSRQGGEAFF
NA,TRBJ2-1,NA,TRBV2,TGTGCCAGCATTTTTCAGGGTTACAATGAGCAGTTCTTC,CASIFQGYNEQFF
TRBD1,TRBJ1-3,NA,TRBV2,TGTGCCAGCAGGACAGGGGCTGGAAACACCATATATTTT,CASRTGAGNTIYF
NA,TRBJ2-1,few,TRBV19,TGTGCCAGTAGTTGGGTTAGCGATAATGAGCAGTTCTTC,CASSWVSDNEQFF
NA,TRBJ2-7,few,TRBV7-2,TGTGCCAGCAGCCCCTTGGTCGGGTTTGCGCAGTACTTC,CASSPLVGFAQYF
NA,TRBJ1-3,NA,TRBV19,TGTGCCAGTAGTATAGATCGGGTGCGGGGGTCTGGAAACACCATATATTTT,CASSIDRVRGSGNTIYF
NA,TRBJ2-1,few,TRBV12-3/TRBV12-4,TGTGCCACGCGAAGGAGCTCCTACAATGAGCAGTTCTTC,CATRRSSYNEQFF
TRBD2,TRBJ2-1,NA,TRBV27,TGTGCCAGCAGTTTACCTAGCGGGGAGCAGTTCTTC,CASSLPSGEQFF
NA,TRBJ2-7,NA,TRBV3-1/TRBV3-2,TGTGCCAGCTGCTTCCAGGGCTCCTACGAGCAGTACTTC,CASCFQGSYEQYF
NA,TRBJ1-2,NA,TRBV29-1,TGCAGCGTGACCAGGGGCCGTGTCTATGGCTACACCTTC,CSVTRGRVYGYTF
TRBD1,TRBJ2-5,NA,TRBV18,TGTGCCAGCTCACGGGGACAGGGGGCCGGTGAGACCCAGTACTTC,CASSRGQGAGETQYF
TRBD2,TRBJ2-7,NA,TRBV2,TGTGCCAGCAGTCTGGAAGCGGGGGTTACCTACGAGCAGTACTTC,CASSLEAGVTYEQYF
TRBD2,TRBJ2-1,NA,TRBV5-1,TGCGCCAGCAGCTTGGGGACTAGCGGGGGGTATGCCTACAATGAGCAGTTCTTC,CASSLGTSGGYAYNEQFF
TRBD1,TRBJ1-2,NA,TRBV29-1,TGCAGCGTGGGGGACAGAAACTATGGCTACACCTTC,CSVGDRNYGYTF
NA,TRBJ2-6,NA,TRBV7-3,TGTGCCAGCAGCGCAGGGACAGGGGCCAACGTCCTGACTTTC,CASSAGTGANVLTF
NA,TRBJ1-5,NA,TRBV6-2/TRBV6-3,TGTGCCAGCAGTTCTGCCAATTTAGGCCAGGAATCCAATCAGCCCCAGCATTTT,CASSSANLGQESNQPQHF
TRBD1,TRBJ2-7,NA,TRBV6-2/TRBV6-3,TGTGCCAGCAGTGCCCCGGGACAGGGCTACGAGCAGTACTTC,CASSAPGQGYEQYF
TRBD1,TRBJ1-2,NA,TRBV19,TGTGCCAGTAACCCCACCGACAGGGTAGAAGGCTACACCTTC,CASNPTDRVEGYTF
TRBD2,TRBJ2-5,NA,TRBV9,TGTGCCAGCAGCCGGCCGGGGGGTCCGGAGACCCAGTACTTC,CASSRPGGPETQYF
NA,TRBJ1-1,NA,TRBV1,TGCACCAGCAGCTCCGGACAGGGGAACACTGAAGCTTTCTTT,CTSSSGQGNTEAFF
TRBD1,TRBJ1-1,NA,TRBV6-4,TGTGCCAGCAGTGACTCAGGGGACAGTCAAGCTTTCTTT,CASSDSGDSQAFF
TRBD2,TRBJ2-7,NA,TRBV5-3,TGTGCCAGAAGCTTGGACTCTCGGATCGGGGGGAACCTAAACTACGAGCAGTACTTC,CARSLDSRIGGNLNYEQYF
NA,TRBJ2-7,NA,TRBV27,TGTGCCAGCAGTTTCCCCTCGGGGGAGCAGTACTTC,CASSFPSGEQYF
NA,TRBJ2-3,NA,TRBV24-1,TGTGCCACCAGTGATTGGACTCAGTCGGGTACGCAGTATTTT,CATSDWTQSGTQYF
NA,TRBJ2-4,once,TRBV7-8,TGTGCCAGCAGCTTAGACACAGGGCCGGGAGCCAAAAACATTCAGTACTTC,CASSLDTGPGAKNIQYF